This T cell receptor beta chain was obtained from a study of cytotoxic CD8 clonotypes in ibrutinib-treated CLL. Study summary: After a median of around six years, 14 patients stayed remitted and 12 progressed; responses had been partial in 24 and complete in 2.

Study findings and constraints: Progressing and sustained-remission patients had different sampling times. Clonality rose at ibrutinib response, held steady in sustained remission, and fell toward baseline at progression.

The CDR3 sequence is 11 residues long. The junction had 13 bases not matched to a gene; V was cut back by 11 bases and J by 13 bases. Germline CDR1 MNHNY, CDR2 SVGAGI (reference sequence). Frozen-stored PBMCs produced 1.5 to 2.5 micrograms of genomic DNA for TCR beta libraries. Repertoires were generated with immunoSEQ multiplex PCR, while TCRdb's copy carries only in-frame clones and drops some. The sample holds about 29,000 clones; roughly 60% are singletons and the top ten take approximately 15%. This clone was counted only a few times. Its antigen remains unknown. The V call is TRBV6-6, the J call TRBJ1-2, with 7 bases fitting TRBD1. This specimen was PBMCs, taken before ibrutinib treatment. The TCR was taken from a human donor with chronic lymphocytic leukemia. In nucleotides, the CDR3 is TGTGCCTCCTCGACAGGGCGAGTTGGCACCTTC. Protein: CASSTGRVGTF.